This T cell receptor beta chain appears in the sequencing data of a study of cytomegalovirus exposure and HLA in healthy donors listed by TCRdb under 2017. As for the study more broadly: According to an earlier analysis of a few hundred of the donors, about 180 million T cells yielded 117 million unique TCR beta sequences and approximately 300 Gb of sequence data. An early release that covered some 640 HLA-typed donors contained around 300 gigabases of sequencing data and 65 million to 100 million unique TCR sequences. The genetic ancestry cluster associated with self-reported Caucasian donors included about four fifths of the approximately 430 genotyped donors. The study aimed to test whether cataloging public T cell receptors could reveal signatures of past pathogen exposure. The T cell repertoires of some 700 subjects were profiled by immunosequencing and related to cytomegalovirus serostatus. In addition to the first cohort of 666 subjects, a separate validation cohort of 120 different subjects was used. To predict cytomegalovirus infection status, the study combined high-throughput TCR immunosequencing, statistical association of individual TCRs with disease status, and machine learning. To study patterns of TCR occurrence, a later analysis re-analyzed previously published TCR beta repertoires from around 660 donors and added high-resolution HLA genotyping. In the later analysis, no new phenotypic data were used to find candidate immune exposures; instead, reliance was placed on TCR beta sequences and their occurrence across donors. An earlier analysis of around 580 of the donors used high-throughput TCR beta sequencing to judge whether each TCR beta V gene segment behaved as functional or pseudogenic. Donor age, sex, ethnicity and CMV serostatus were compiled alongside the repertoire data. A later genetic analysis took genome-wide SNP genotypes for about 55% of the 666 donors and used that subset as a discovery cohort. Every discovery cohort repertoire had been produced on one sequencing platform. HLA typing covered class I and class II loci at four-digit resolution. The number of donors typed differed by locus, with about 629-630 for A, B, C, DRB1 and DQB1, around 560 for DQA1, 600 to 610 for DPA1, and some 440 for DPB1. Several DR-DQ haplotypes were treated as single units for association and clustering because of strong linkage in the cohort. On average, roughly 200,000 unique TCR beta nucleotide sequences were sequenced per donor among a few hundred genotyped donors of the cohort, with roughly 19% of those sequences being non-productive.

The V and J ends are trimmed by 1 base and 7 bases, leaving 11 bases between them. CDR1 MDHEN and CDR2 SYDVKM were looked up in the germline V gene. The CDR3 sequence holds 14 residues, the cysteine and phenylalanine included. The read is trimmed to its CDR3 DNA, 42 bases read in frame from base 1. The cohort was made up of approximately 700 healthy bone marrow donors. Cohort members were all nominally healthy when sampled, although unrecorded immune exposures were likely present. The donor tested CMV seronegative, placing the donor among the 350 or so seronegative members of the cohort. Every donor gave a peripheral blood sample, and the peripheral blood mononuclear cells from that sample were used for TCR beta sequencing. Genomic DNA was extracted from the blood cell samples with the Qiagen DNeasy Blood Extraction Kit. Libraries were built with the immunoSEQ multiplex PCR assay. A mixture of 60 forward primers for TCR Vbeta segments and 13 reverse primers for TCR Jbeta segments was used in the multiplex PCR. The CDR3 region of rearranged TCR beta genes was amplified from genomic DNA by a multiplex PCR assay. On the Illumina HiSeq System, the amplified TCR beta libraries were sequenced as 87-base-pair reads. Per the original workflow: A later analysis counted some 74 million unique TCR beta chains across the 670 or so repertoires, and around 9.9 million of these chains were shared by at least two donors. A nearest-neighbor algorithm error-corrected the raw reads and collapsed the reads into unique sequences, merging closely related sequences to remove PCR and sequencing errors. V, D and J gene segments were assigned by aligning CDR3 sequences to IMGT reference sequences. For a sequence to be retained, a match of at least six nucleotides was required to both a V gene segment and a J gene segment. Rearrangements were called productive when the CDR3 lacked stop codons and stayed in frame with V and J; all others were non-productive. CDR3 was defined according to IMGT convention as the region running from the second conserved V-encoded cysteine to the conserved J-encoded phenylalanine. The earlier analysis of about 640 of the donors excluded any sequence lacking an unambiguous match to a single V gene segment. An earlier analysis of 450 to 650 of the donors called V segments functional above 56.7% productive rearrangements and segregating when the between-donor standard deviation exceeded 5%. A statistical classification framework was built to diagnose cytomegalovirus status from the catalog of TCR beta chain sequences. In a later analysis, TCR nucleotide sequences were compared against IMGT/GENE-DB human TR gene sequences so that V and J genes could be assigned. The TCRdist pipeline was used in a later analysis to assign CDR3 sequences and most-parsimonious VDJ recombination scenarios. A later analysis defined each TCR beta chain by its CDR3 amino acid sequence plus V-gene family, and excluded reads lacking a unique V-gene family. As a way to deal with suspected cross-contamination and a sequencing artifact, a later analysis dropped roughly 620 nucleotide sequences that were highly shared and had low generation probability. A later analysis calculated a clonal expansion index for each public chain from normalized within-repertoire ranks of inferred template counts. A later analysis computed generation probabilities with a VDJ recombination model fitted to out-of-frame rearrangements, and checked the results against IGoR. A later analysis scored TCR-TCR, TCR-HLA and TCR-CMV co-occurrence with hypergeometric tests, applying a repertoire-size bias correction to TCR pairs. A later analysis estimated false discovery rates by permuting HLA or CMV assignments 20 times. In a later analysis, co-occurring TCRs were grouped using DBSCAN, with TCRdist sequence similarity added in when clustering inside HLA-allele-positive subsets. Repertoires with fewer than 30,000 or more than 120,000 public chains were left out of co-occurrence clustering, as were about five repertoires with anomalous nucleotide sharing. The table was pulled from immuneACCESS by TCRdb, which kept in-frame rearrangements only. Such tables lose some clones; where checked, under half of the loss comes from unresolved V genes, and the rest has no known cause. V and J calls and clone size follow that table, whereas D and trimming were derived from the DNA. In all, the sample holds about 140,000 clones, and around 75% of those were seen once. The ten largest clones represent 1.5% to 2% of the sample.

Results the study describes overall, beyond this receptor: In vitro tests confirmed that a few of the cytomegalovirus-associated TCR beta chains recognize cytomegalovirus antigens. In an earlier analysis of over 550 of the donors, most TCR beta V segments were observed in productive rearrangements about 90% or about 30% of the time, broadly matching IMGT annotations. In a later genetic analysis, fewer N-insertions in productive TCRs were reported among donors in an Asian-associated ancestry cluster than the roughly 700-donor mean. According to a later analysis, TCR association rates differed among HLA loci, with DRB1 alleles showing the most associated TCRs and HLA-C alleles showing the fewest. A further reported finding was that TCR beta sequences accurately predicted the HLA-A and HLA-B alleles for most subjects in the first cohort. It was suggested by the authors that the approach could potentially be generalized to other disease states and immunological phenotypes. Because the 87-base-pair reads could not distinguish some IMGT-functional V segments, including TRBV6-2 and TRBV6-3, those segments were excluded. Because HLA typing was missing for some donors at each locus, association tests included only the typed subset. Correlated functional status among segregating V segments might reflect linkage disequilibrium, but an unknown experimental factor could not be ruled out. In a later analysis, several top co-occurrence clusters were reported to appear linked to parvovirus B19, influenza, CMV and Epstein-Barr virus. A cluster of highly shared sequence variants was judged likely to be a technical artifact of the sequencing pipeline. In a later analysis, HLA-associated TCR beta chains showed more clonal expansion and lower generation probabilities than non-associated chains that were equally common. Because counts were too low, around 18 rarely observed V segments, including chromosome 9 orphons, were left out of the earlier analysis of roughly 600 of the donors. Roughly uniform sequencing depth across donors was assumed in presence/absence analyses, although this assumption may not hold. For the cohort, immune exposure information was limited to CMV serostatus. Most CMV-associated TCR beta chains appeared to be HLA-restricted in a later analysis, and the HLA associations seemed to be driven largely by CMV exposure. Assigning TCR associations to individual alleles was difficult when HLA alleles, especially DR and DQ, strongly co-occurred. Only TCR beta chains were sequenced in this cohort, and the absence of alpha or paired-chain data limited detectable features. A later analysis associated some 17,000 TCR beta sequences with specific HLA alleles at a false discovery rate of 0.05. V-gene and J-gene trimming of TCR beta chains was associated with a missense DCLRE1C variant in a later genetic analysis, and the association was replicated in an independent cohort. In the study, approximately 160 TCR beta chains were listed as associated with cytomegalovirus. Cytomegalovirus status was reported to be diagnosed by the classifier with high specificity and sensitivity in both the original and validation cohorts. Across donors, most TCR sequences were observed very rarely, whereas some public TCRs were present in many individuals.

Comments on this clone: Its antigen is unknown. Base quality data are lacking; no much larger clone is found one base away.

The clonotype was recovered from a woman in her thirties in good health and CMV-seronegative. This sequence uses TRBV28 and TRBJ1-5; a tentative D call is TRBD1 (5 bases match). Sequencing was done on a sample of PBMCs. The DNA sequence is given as TGTGCCAGCAGTTTATTTCGAACAGGCCAGCCCCAGCATTTT. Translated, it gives CASSLFRTGQPQHF. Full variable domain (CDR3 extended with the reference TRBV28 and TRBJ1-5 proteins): DVKVTQSSRYLVKRTGEKVFLECVQDMDHENMFWYRQDPGLGLRLIYFSYDVKMKEKGDIPEGYSVSREKKERFSLILESASTNQTSMYLCASSLFRTGQPQHFGDGTRLSIL.